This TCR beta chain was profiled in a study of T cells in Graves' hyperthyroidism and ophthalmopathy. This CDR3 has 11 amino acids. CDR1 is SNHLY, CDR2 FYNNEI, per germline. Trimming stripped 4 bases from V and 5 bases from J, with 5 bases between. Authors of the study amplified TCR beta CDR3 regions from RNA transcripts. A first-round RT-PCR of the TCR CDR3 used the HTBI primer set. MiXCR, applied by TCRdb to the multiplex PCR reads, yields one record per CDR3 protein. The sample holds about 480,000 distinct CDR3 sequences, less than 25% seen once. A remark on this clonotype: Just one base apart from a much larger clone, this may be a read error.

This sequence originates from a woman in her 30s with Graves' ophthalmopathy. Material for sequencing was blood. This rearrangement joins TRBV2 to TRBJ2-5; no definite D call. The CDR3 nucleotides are TGTGCCAGCAGTGGGTGGGAGACCCAGTACTTC. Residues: CASSGWETQYF.